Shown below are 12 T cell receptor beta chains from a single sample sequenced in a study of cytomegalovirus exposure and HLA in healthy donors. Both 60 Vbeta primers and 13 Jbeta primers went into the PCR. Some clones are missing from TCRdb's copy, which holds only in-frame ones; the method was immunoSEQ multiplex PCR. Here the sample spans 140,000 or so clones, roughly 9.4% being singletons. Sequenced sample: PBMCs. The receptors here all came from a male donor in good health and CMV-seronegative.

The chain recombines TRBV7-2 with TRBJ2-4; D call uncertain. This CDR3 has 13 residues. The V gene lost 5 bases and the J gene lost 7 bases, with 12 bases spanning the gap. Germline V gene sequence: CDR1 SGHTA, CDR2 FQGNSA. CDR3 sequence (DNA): TGTGCCAGCAGCCCATCCCGCGATAACATTCAGTACTTC. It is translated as CASSPSRDNIQYF.

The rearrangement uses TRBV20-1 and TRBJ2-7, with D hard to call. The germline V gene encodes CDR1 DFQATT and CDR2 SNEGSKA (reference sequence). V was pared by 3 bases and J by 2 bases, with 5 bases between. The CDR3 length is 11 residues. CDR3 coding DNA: TGCAGTGCTAGTCCAACCTACGAGCAGTACTTC. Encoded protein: CSASPTYEQYF.

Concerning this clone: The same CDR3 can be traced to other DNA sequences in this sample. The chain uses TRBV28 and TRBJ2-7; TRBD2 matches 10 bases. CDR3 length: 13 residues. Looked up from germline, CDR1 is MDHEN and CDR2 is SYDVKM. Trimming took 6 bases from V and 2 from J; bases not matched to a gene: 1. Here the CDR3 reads CASRAGGPYEQYF. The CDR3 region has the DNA TGTGCCAGCAGAGCGGGAGGGCCCTACGAGCAGTACTTC. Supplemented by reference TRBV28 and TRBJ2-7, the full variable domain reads DVKVTQSSRYLVKRTGEKVFLECVQDMDHENMFWYRQDPGLGLRLIYFSYDVKMKEKGDIPEGYSVSREKKERFSLILESASTNQTSMYLCASRAGGPYEQYFGPGTRLTVT.

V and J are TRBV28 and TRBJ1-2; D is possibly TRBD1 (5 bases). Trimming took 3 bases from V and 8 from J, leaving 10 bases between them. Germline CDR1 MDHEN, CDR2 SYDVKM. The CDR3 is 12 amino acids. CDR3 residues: CASSFQGRGYTF. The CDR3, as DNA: TGTGCCAGCAGTTTTCAGGGAAGAGGCTACACCTTC.

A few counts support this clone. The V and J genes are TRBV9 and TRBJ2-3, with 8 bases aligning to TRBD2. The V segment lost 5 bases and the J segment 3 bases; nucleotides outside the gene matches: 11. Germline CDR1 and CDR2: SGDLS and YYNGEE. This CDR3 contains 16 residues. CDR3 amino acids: CASSGRSGSSTDTQYF. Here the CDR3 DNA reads TGTGCCAGCAGTGGTAGGAGCGGGAGTTCAACAGATACGCAGTATTTT.

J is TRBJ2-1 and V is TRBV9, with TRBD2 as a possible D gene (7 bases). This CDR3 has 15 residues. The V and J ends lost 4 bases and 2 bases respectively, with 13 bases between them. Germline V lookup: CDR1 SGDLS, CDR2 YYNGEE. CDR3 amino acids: CASSRGGAAYNEQFF. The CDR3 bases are TGTGCCAGCAGCCGAGGGGGGGCGGCCTACAATGAGCAGTTCTTC.

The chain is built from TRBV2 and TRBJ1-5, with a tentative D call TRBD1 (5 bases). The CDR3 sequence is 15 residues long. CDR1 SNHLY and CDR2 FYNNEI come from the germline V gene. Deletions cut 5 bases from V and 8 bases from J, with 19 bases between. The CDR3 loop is CASSWSGGSIEPQHF. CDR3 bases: TGTGCCAGCAGTTGGTCTGGGGGGTCAATCGAGCCCCAGCATTTT.

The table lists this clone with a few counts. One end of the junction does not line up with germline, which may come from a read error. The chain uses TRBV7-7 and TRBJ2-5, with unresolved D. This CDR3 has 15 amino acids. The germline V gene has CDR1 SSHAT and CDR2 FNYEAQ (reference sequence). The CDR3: CASSLVLADQETQYF. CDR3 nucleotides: TGTGCTAGCAGCTTAGTTTTGGCGGACCAAGAGACCCAGTACTTC.

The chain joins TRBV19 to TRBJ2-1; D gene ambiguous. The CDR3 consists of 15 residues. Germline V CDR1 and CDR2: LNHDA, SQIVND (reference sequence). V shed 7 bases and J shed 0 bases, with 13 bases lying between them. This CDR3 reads CASTETASSYNEQFF. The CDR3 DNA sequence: TGTGCCAGTACCGAGACTGCCAGCTCCTACAATGAGCAGTTCTTC.

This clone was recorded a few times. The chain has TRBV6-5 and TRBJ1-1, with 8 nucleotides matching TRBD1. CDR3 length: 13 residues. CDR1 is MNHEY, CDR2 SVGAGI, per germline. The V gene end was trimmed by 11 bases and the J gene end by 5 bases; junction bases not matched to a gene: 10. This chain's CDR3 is CACRGQGLTEAFF. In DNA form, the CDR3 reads TGTGCCTGCCGCGGACAGGGTCTAACTGAAGCTTTCTTT.

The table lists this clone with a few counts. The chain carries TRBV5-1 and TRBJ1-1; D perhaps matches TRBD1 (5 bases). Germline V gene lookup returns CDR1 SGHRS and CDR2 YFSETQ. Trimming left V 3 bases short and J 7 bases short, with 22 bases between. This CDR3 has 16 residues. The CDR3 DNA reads TGCGCCAGCAGCTGGGGGTGGGGGTTGACCGGGGGTGAAGCTTTCTTT. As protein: CASSWGWGLTGGEAFF.

The CDR3 nucleotides are TGTGCCAGCAGTATAACTGTATTGTCGGGCACTGAAGCTTTCTTT. Encoded protein: CASSITVLSGTEAFF. This chain joins TRBV27 and TRBJ1-1; D unresolved. Between the trimmed V and J ends, which lost 5 bases and 4 bases, there was a span of 17 bases. Germline-derived CDR1 and CDR2 are MNHEY and SMNVEV (reference sequence). There are 15 residues in the CDR3.